This TCR beta chain was observed in a study of blood T cell repertoires in COVID-19. Study summary: The study drew acute and convalescent COVID-19 samples from the United States, Italy and Spain. Sample material is recorded as cDNA or gDNA derived from T cells, B-cell-depleted T cells, or PBMCs.

Original handling: For nucleated cells, counts were estimated from reference gene primer amplification. Sequencing was performed with immunoSEQ multiplex PCR; in TCRdb, only in-frame clones are kept and a portion is missing. Clonal size and the V and J genes are those of that table, whereas D and trimming came from the DNA. Of about 94,000 clones listed, around nine tenths are singletons. The CDR3 length is 13 residues. V gave up 3 bases and J gave up 8 bases; unmatched junction bases: 6. The germline gives CDR1 MNHEY, CDR2 SMNVEV (reference sequence). The chain has TRBV27 and TRBJ1-2, with 7 nucleotides matching TRBD1. This sequence was found in a woman aged 80 or older with acute or convalescent COVID-19. Sequencing input: peripheral blood. CDR3 residues: CASSFSTGRGYTF. For the CDR3, the DNA is TGTGCCAGCAGTTTTTCGACAGGGAGGGGCTACACCTTC.